The clone carrying this TCR beta chain was observed a few times. Its antigen is not known. This entry belongs to a study of response to subunit inactivated influenza vaccine. Whole-study results and caveats: Authors proposed each seasonal influenza vaccination draws in few new T cells.

Each CDR3 protein gets one entry after TCRdb re-called the RT-PCR reads with MiXCR. The data contain hundreds of thousands of distinct CDR3 sequences, 14% of them singletons. V was pared by 4 bases and J by 7 bases, with 10 bases between. CDR1 is LGHDT and CDR2 is YNNKEL in the germline V gene (reference sequence). The CDR3 totals 13 residues. The receptor comes from a man in his fifties or sixties who received an inactivated influenza vaccine. The sequenced sample was PBMCs from blood, obtained 14 to 15 days before vaccination. The chain employs TRBV3-1 and TRBJ1-4; D uncertain. The CDR3: CASSPRSREKLFF. CDR3 nucleotide sequence: TGTGCCAGCAGCCCTCGCTCCCGTGAAAAACTGTTTTTT.